This T cell receptor (beta chain) was sequenced in a study of cytomegalovirus exposure and HLA in healthy donors. As regards this clone: The same CDR3 arises from other DNA sequences in this sample as well.

This CDR3 is 15 amino acids long. V gave up 5 bases and J gave up 0 bases; unmatched junction bases: 4. The V gene's germline CDR1 is SEHNR and CDR2 FQNEAQ (reference sequence). Amplification used 60 Vbeta primers and 13 Jbeta primers. Assay: immunoSEQ multiplex PCR; the TCRdb copy retains only in-frame clones and omits some. The sample lists roughly 130,000 clones, less than 85% occurring once. The V gene is TRBV7-9, the J gene TRBJ1-1; 9 positions match TRBD1. Sequenced material: PBMCs. The receptor was derived from a man aged 25 to 40 in good health and CMV-seronegative. The DNA of the CDR3 is TGTGCCAGCAGCCTTGGACAGGGGATGAACACTGAAGCTTTCTTT. This codes for CASSLGQGMNTEAFF.